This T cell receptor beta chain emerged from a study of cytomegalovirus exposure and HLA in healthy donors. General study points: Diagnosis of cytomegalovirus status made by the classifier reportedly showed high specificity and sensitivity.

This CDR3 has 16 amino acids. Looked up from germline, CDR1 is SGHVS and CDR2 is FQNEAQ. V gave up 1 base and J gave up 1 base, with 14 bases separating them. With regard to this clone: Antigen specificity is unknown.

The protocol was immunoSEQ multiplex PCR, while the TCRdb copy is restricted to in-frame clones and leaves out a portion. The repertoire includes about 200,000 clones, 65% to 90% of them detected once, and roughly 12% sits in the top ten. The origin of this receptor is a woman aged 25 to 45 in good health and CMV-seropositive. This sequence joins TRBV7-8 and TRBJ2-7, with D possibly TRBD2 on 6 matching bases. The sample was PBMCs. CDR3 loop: CASSLEVGSGSYEQYF. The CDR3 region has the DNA TGTGCCAGCAGCTTAGAGGTCGGCAGCGGGTCCTACGAGCAGTACTTC.